This T cell receptor (beta chain) emerged from a study of blood T cell repertoires in COVID-19. This clone has just a few counts. The CDR3 is made up of 15 amino acids. J lost 6 bases, V lost 6 bases, and 12 bases had no gene match. The germline CDR1 and CDR2 sequences are SQVTM and ANQGSEA. Sequencing was performed with immunoSEQ multiplex PCR; in TCRdb, only in-frame clones are kept and a portion is missing. The repertoire holds 150,000 to 200,000 clones, with around four fifths as singletons. The sample comprised peripheral blood. The clonotype comes from a man aged 70 or older with acute or convalescent COVID-19. The V gene is TRBV29-1, the J gene TRBJ1-5; 9 nucleotides line up with TRBD1. DNA of the CDR3: TGCAGCGTCGCCACAGGGGGCGCCGGTGGTCAGCCCCAGCATTTT. This gives the protein CSVATGGAGGQPQHF.